This T cell receptor beta chain derives from a study of identical twins. Findings of the study overall: Analyses based on zero insertions could be partly confounded by invariant MAIT and iNKT cells. Abundant beta clonotypes from cord blood had fewer insertions, unlike memory repertoires, which showed none. Conclusions relied on cross-sectional statistical analysis, not following the same donors.

The CDR3 sequence is 16 residues long. Germline assignment: CDR1 SGHDT and CDR2 YYEEEE. TCRdb passed the 5' RACE reads through MiXCR, listing each CDR3 protein once. Found here are 1.5 million or so distinct CDR3 sequences, more than 30% of them singletons; the top ten hold approximately 0.25%. Remarks on this clonotype: No antigen is known for it.

The chain links TRBV5-6 to TRBJ2-1; the match to TRBD2 covers 9 bases. The J call is doubtful: the DNA matches TRBJ2-7 better. The TCR comes from a newborn girl in good health. The sequenced material came from cord blood. Written as DNA, the CDR3 is TGTGCCAGCAGCCCAGGAAGCGGGAGGACCAACAATGAGCAGTACTTC. Amino acids: CASSPGSGRTNNEQYF.